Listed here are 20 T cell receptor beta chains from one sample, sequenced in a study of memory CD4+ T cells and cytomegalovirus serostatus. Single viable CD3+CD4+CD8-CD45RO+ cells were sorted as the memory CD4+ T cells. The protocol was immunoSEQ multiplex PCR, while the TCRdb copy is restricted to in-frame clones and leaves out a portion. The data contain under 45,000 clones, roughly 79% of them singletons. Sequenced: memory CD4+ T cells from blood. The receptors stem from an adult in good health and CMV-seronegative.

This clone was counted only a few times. The chain's CDR3 is CSVQYGGGTEAFF. CDR3 bases: TGCAGCGTTCAGTACGGAGGGGGTACTGAAGCTTTCTTT. The rearrangement uses TRBV29-1 and TRBJ1-1, with D possibly being TRBD1 (6 bases). Germline-derived CDR1 and CDR2 are SQVTM and ANQGSEA. V lost 5 bases, J lost 5 bases, and 15 bases lay in between. The CDR3 sequence is 13 residues long.

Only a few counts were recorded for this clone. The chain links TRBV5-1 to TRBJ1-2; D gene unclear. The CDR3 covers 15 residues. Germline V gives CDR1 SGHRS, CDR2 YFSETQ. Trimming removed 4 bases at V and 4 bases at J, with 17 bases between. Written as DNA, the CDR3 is TGCGCCAGCAGCCCGGAGGGCCGGAACTTCTATGGCTACACCTTC. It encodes CASSPEGRNFYGYTF.

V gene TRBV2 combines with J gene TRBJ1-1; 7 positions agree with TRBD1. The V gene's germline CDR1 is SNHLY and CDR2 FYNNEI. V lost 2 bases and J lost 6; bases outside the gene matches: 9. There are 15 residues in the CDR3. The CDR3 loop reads CASSETQTGLAEAFF. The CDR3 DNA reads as TGTGCCAGCAGTGAAACTCAGACAGGGTTGGCTGAAGCTTTCTTT.

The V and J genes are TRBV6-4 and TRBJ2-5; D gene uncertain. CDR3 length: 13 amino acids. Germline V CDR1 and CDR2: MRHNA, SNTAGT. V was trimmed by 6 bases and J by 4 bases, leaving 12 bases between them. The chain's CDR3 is CASSLAPGETQYF. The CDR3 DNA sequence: TGTGCCAGCAGCTTAGCACCGGGAGAGACCCAGTACTTC.

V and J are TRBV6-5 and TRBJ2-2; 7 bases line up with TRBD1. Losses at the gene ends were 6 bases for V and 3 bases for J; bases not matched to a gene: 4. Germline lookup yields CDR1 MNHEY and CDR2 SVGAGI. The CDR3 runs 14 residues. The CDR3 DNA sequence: TGTGCCAGCAGCAGGGACAGAGACACCGGGGAGCTGTTTTTT. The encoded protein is CASSRDRDTGELFF.

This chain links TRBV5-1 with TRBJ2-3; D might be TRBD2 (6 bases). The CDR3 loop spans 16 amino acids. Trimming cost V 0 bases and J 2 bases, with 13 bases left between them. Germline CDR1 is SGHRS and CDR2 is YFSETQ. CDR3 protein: CASSLDAGLITDTQYF. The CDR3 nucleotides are TGCGCCAGCAGCTTGGACGCGGGGCTGATCACAGATACGCAGTATTTT.

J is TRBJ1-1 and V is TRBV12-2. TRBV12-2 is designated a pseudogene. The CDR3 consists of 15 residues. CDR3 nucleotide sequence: TGTGCAAGTCGCTTAGCGCGGATGATTCCGGGTGAAGCTTTCTTT. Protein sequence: CASRLARMIPGEAFF.

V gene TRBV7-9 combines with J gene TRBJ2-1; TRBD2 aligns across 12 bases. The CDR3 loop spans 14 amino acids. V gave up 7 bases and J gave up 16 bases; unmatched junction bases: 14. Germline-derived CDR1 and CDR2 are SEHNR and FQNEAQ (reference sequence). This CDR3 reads CASTAGLAGGRSFF. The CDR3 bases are TGTGCCAGCACCGCGGGACTAGCGGGCGGGAGGTCTTTCTTC.

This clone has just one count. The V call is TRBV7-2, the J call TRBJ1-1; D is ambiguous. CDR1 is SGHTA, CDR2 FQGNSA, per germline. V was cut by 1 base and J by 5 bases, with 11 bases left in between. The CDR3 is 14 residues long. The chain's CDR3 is CASSLVGGHTEAFF. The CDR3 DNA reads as TGTGCCAGCAGCTTAGTCGGCGGCCATACTGAAGCTTTCTTT. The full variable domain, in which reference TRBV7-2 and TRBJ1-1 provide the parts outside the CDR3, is GAGVSQSPSNKVTEKGKDVELRCDPISGHTALYWYRQSLGQGLEFLIYFQGNSAPDKSGLPSDRFSAERTGGSVSTLTIQRTQQEDSAVYLCASSLVGGHTEAFFGQGTRLTVV.

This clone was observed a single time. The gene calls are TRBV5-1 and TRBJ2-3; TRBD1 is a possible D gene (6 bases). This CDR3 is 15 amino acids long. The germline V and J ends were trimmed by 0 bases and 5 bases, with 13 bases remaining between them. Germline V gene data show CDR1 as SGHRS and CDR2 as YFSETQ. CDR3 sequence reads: CASSLVLTGGDTQYF. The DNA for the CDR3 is TGCGCCAGCAGCTTGGTTTTGACAGGAGGAGATACGCAGTATTTT.

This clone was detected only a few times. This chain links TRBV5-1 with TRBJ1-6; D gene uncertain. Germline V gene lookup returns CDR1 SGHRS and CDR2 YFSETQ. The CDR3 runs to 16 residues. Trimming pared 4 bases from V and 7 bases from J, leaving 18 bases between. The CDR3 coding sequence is TGCGCCAGCAGCCGAGATAAATCCACTGGGAATTCACCCCTCCACTTT. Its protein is CASSRDKSTGNSPLHF.

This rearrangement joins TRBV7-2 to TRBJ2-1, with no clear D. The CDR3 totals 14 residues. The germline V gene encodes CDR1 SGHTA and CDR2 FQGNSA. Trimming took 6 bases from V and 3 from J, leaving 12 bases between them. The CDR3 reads CASSSLTLYNEQFF. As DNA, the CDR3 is TGTGCCAGCAGTTCCCTGACCCTCTACAATGAGCAGTTCTTC.

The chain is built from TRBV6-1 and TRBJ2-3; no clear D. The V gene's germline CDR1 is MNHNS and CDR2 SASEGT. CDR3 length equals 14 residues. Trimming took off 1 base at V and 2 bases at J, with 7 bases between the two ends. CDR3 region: CASSEDSNTDTQYF. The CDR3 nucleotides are TGTGCCAGCAGTGAAGACAGCAACACAGATACGCAGTATTTT.

For the CDR3, the DNA is TGTGCCAGCAGCACGCGGACAGGGCGTACTGAAGCTTTCTTT. Translation gives CASSTRTGRTEAFF. V is TRBV5-8 and J is TRBJ1-1; 8 bases are shared with TRBD1. V shed 4 bases, J shed 5 bases, and the junction held 7 bases outside the gene matches. There are 14 residues in the CDR3. Germline assignment: CDR1 SGHTS and CDR2 YDEGEE.

CDR3 in amino acids: CASSNLAGGWSYNEQFF. The CDR3 nucleotides read TGTGCCAGCAGCAACCTAGCGGGGGGGTGGTCCTACAATGAGCAGTTCTTC. This sequence joins TRBV5-4 and TRBJ2-1; 12 nucleotides align to TRBD2. CDR3 size: 17 residues. CDR1 and CDR2 from the germline V gene are SGHNT and YYREEE (reference sequence). V dropped 4 bases and J dropped 1; count of bases not matched to a gene: 6. Based on the CDR3 plus reference TRBV5-4 and TRBJ2-1, the full variable domain is ETGVTQSPTHLIKTRGQQVTLRCSSQSGHNTVSWYQQALGQGPQFIFQYYREEENGRGNFPPRFSGLQFPNYSSELNVNALELDDSALYLCASSNLAGGWSYNEQFFGPGTRLTVL.

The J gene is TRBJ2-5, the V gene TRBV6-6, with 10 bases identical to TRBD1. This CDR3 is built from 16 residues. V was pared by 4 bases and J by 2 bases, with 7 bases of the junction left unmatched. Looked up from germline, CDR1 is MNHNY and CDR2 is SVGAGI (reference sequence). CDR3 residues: CASSLGTGVWQETQYF. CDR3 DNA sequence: TGTGCCAGCAGTTTAGGGACAGGGGTATGGCAAGAGACCCAGTACTTC.

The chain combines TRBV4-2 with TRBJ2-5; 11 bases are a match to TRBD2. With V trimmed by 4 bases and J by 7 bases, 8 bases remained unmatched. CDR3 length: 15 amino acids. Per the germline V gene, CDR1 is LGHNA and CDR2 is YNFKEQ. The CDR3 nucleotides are TGTGCCAGCAGCCTAGCGGGGGGGCAGGAAGCGACCCAGTACTTC. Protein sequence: CASSLAGGQEATQYF.

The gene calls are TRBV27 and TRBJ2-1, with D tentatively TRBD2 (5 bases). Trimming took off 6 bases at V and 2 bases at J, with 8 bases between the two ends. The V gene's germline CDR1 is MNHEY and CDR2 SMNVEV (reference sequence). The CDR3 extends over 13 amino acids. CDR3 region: CASRARAYNEQFF. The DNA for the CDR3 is TGTGCCAGCAGGGCGAGGGCCTACAATGAGCAGTTCTTC.

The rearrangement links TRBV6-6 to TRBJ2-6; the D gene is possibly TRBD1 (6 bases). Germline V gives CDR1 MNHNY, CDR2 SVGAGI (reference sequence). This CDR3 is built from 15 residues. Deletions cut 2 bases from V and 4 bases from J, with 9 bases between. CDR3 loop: CASSYHRAGANVLTF. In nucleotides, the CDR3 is TGTGCCAGCAGTTACCACAGGGCCGGGGCCAACGTCCTGACTTTC.

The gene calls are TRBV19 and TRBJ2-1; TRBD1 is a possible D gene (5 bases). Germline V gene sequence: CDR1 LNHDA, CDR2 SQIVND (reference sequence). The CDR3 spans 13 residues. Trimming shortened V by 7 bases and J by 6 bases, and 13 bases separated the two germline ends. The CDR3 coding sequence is TGTGCCAGTATGGGGCAGGCCCTCAATGAGCAGTTCTTC. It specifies CASMGQALNEQFF.